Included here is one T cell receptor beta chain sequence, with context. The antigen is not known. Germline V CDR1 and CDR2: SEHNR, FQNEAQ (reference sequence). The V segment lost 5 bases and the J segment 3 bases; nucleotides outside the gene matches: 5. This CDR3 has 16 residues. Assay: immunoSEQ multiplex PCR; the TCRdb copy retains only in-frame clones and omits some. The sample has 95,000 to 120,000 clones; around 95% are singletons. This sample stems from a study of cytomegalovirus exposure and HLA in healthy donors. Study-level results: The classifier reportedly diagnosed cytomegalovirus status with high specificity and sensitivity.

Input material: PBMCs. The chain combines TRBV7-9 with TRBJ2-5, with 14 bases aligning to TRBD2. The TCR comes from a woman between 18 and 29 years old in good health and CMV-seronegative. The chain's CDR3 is CASSGGGLAGEETQYF. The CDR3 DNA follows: TGTGCCAGCAGCGGAGGGGGACTAGCGGGGGAAGAGACCCAGTACTTC.